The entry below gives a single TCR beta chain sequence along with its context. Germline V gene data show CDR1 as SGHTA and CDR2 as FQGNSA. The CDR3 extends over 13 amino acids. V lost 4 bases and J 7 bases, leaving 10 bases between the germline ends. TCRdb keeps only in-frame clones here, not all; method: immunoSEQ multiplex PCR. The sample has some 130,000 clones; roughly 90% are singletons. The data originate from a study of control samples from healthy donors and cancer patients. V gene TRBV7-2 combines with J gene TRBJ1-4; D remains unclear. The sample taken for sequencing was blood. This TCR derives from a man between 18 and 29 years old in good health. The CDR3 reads CASSSLGSEKLFF. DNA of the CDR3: TGTGCCAGCAGCTCGCTCGGGAGTGAAAAACTGTTTTTT.